One and the same sample provided the 20 T cell receptor beta chains below, sequenced in a study of neurological immune-mediated disorders. TCRdb re-analysed the 5' RACE reads in MiXCR, keeping a single row per CDR3 protein. The table has some 70,000 distinct CDR3 sequences, 4.5% seen once. The sequenced sample consisted of PBMCs. The origin of the receptors is a man aged 25 to 45 with multiple sclerosis.

This clonotype was found many times. V gene TRBV14 combines with J gene TRBJ1-1; D remains unclear. Trimming removed 8 bases at V and 0 bases at J, with 19 bases between. The CDR3 is made up of 16 amino acids. The germline gives CDR1 SGHDN, CDR2 FVKESK. The DNA of the CDR3 is TGTGCCAGCTCCCTTGGTACCCGGCTCATGAACACTGAAGCTTTCTTT. Protein: CASSLGTRLMNTEAFF.

This clonotype was counted many times. The chain employs TRBV6-1 and TRBJ2-1; no clear D. The CDR3 length is 12 residues. Trimming stripped 10 bases from V and 6 bases from J, with 13 bases between. The germline V gene encodes CDR1 MNHNS and CDR2 SASEGT. The CDR3 DNA follows: TGTGCCAACCCTCTAGAGTCCAATGAGCAGTTCTTC. It translates to CANPLESNEQFF.

This clonotype has more than one count but fewer than ten. The rearrangement uses TRBV9 and TRBJ2-3, with D maybe TRBD2 (5 bases). Germline V gives CDR1 SGDLS, CDR2 YYNGEE. The CDR3 spans 15 residues. Trimming pared 3 bases from V and 2 bases from J, leaving 13 bases between. CDR3 residues: CASSAQADPTDTQYF. The DNA for the CDR3 is TGTGCCAGCAGCGCCCAAGCGGATCCCACAGATACGCAGTATTTT.

This clonotype was seen at least ten times. The chain has TRBV20-1 and TRBJ2-2, with D unresolved. The V end was cut by 3 bases, the J end by 6 bases, with 17 bases between. This CDR3 spans 15 amino acids. CDR1 is DFQATT, CDR2 SNEGSKA, per germline (reference sequence). The CDR3 DNA is TGCAGTGCTAGTCCCCAACTAACGGGCGCCGGGGAGCTGTTTTTT. Its protein is CSASPQLTGAGELFF.

The genes are TRBV20-1 and TRBJ1-2, with a weak D call TRBD1 (6 bases). CDR1 and CDR2 (germline): DFQATT, SNEGSKA (reference sequence). V lost 6 bases, J lost 6 bases, and 14 bases lay in between. This CDR3 is 12 amino acids long. As DNA, the CDR3 is TGCAGTGCCCGGCGGGGGCCTAATGGCTACACCTTC. Amino acids: CSARRGPNGYTF.

This clonotype was seen more than once but under ten times. This rearrangement joins TRBV5-1 to TRBJ1-5; weak D call: TRBD2 (5 bases). The better agreement between TRBJ2-3 and the DNA end casts doubt on the J call. The CDR3 is 17 amino acids. Germline V gene sequence: CDR1 SGHRS, CDR2 YFSETQ. Here the CDR3 DNA reads TGCGCCAGCAGCTTGTTTCCGGGATCTAATAGCAATCAGCCCCAGTATTTT. The encoded protein is CASSLFPGSNSNQPQYF.

This clonotype was recorded many times. This rearrangement joins TRBV5-5 to TRBJ1-1; the D gene is possibly TRBD1 (5 bases). This CDR3 contains 13 residues. Trimming stripped 7 bases from V and 0 bases from J, with 10 bases between. CDR1 and CDR2 from the germline V gene are SGHKS and YYEKEE (reference sequence). The CDR3 region has the DNA TGTGCCAGCCAGGGATTTATGAACACTGAAGCTTTCTTT. As protein: CASQGFMNTEAFF.

This clonotype was counted at least ten times. The chain carries TRBV24-1 and TRBJ1-2, with 9 bases identical to TRBD1. CDR1 is KGHDR and CDR2 is SFDVKD in the germline V gene. The CDR3 has 16 residues. J gave up 5 bases and V 7 bases, and 13 bases lay outside the gene matches. As DNA, the CDR3 is TGTGCCACCAGCGGGTACAGGGGACAGGGCTTTTATGGCTACACCTTC. Its protein is CATSGYRGQGFYGYTF.

This clonotype has a count of ten or more. The genes are TRBV29-1 and TRBJ1-2; no firm D call. The CDR3 covers 14 residues. Germline V lookup: CDR1 SQVTM, CDR2 ANQGSEA. Trimming took off 5 bases at V and 2 bases at J, with 15 bases between the two ends. In nucleotides, the CDR3 is TGCAGCGTTACGTACAGCGGTGCGAACTATGGCTACACCTTC. As protein: CSVTYSGANYGYTF.

This clonotype was detected ten times or more. V and J are TRBV9 and TRBJ2-5, with D perhaps TRBD1 or TRBD2 (5 bases each). The ends were cut back, 3 bases at V and 2 bases at J, with 11 bases in the middle. The V gene's germline CDR1 is SGDLS and CDR2 YYNGEE. The CDR3 is made up of 14 amino acids. The DNA of the CDR3 is TGTGCCAGCAGCGCCAACTGGGGGCAAGAGACCCAGTACTTC. It translates to CASSANWGQETQYF.

This sequence joins TRBV10-3 and TRBJ1-3, with a weak D call TRBD1 (5 bases). The CDR3 contains 12 residues. CDR1 is ENHRY and CDR2 is SYGVKD in the germline V gene. The ends were cut back, 8 bases at V and 2 bases at J, with 7 bases in the middle. Here the CDR3 DNA reads TGTGCCATCGGGGGGACTGGAAACACCATATATTTT. Its protein product is CAIGGTGNTIYF.

This clonotype has at least ten counts. The chain employs TRBV7-9 and TRBJ1-6; a weak D match, TRBD1 (6 bases). Per the germline V gene, CDR1 is SEHNR and CDR2 is FQNEAQ (reference sequence). This CDR3 region has 12 residues. V was pared by 5 bases and J by 10 bases, with 9 bases between. Here the CDR3 DNA reads TGTGCCAGCAGCGACCAGGGGTCACCCCTCCACTTT. Residues: CASSDQGSPLHF.

This clonotype was recorded at least ten times. The genes are TRBV4-1 and TRBJ1-2, with 11 bases lining up with TRBD1. Looked up from germline, CDR1 is MGHRA and CDR2 is YSYEKL. This CDR3 has 16 residues. V trimming: 4 bases; J trimming: 2 bases; junction bases outside the gene matches: 6. This CDR3 reads CASSLGQGARNYGYTF. The CDR3 bases are TGCGCCAGCAGCCTCGGACAGGGGGCGCGAAACTATGGCTACACCTTC.

The sample holds many counts of this clonotype. The chain has TRBV24-1 and TRBJ2-1, with a weak D call TRBD1 (7 bases). CDR3 length: 15 residues. Trimming took 0 bases from V and 8 from J, leaving 13 bases between them. Per germline, CDR1 KGHDR and CDR2 SFDVKD. The CDR3: CATSDLGAGGHEQFF. The CDR3 coding sequence is TGTGCCACCAGTGATTTGGGTGCAGGGGGGCATGAGCAGTTCTTC.

This clonotype was detected a few times. This chain connects TRBV29-1 to TRBJ1-1, with a possible D match to TRBD1 (6 bases). Trimming stripped 5 bases from V and 6 bases from J, with 19 bases between. The germline V gene encodes CDR1 SQVTM and CDR2 ANQGSEA. CDR3 length: 14 amino acids. This chain's CDR3 is CSVYNRDGAAEAFF. In DNA, the CDR3 is TGCAGCGTTTATAACAGGGATGGTGCCGCTGAAGCTTTCTTT.

This clonotype was counted only a few times. The chain joins TRBV10-3 to TRBJ2-6, with D possibly matching TRBD1 (6 bases). This CDR3 has 18 residues. Germline values: CDR1 ENHRY, CDR2 SYGVKD. The V end was cut by 4 bases, the J end by 1 base, with 17 bases between. CDR3 sequence reads: CAISGNRDRLSGANVLTF. CDR3 sequence (DNA): TGTGCCATCAGTGGGAACAGGGACCGCTTGTCTGGGGCCAACGTCCTGACTTTC.

Ten or more counts support this clonotype. CDR3 in DNA: TGCAGCGCAGACAGGGGTGGAGAGACCCAGTACTTC. Its protein is CSADRGGETQYF. The chain employs TRBV29-1 and TRBJ2-5; TRBD1 aligns across 8 bases. V gave up 7 bases and J gave up 4 bases; unmatched junction bases: 5. The CDR3 runs to 12 residues. Germline CDR1 and CDR2: SQVTM and ANQGSEA.

The sample holds a few counts of this clonotype. The rearrangement uses TRBV5-6 and TRBJ2-7, with TRBD1 as a possible D gene (5 bases). CDR1 SGHDT and CDR2 YYEEEE come from the germline V gene. The ends were cut back, 4 bases at V and 2 bases at J, with 13 bases in the middle. CDR3 length equals 14 residues. CDR3 protein: CASSRQGPTYEQYF. The CDR3 nucleotides read TGTGCCAGCAGCCGGCAGGGCCCAACCTACGAGCAGTACTTC.

This clonotype was picked up many times. The V call is TRBV7-8, the J call TRBJ2-7; D gene uncertain. V was shortened by 6 bases and J by 2 bases, with 17 bases between the two germline ends. This CDR3 has 15 amino acids. Per germline, CDR1 SGHVS and CDR2 FQNEAQ. For the CDR3, the DNA is TGTGCCAGCAGTGGGTCTGGAGCCAACGCCTACGAGCAGTACTTC. Encoded protein: CASSGSGANAYEQYF.

In its sample, this clonotype was seen many times. This sequence joins TRBV5-1 and TRBJ1-1, with 8 bases fitting TRBD1. CDR1 is SGHRS and CDR2 is YFSETQ in the germline V gene. The CDR3 totals 15 residues. The trim removed 5 bases at V and 6 bases at J, leaving 12 bases unmatched. CDR3 sequence (DNA): TGCGCCAGCAGTCGACCCGACAGGGGATTTGCTGAAGCTTTCTTT. Amino acid sequence: CASSRPDRGFAEAFF.